These 24 T cell receptor beta chains share one sample of origin, sequenced in a study of radiation and T cells in renal cell carcinoma (TCRdb year 2020). The time point label for this specimen denotes: tumor resected at nephrectomy. This sample's treatment or condition label indicates: 15 Gy SBRT to primary tumor, nephrectomy 4 weeks later. The library was produced with the immunoSEQ multiplex PCR assay. The immuneACCESS repertoire file appears here via TCRdb, limited to in-frame rearrangements. These files lack a portion of the clones; in checked studies, under half of the deficit traces to unresolved V genes, and the cause of the others is not known. This sample comprises some 14,000 clones, about 64% of them detected only once. Jointly, the top ten make up 25% to 30% of the sample. The source material was tumor tissue, sampled from a patient whose treatment included radiotherapy and nephrectomy. Receptor source: a woman in her sixties or seventies with renal cell carcinoma.

This sequence joins TRBV9 and TRBJ2-1, with D maybe TRBD2 (5 bases). The CDR3 spans 15 residues. V lost 0 bases, J lost 10 bases, and 17 bases lay in between. Germline CDR1 SGDLS, CDR2 YYNGEE. The CDR3 reads CASSVEDFPRNEQFF. DNA for the CDR3: TGTGCCAGCAGCGTAGAGGACTTCCCTAGAAACGAGCAGTTCTTC. Supplemented by reference TRBV9 and TRBJ2-1, the full variable domain reads DSGVTQTPKHLITATGQRVTLRCSPRSGDLSVYWYQQSLDQGLQFLIQYYNGEERAKGNILERFSAQQFPDLHSELNLSSLELGDSALYFCASSVEDFPRNEQFFGPGTRLTVL.

CDR3 bases: TGTGCCTGGAGTGTCGGACAGGGGAATCAGCCCCAGCATTTT. Its translation is CAWSVGQGNQPQHF. The chain couples TRBV30 to TRBJ1-5; 9 bases are a match to TRBD1. V lost 0 bases, J lost 4 bases, and 1 base stayed unmatched. From germline, CDR1 is GTSNPN and CDR2 SVGIG (reference sequence). The length of the CDR3 is 14 residues.

The CDR3 region is CASVSGSVRVNEKLFF. The CDR3 coding sequence is TGTGCCAGCGTTTCAGGATCGGTCAGGGTTAATGAAAAACTGTTTTTT. The chain combines TRBV7-9 with TRBJ1-4; tentatively, D is TRBD1 (5 bases). Germline assignment: CDR1 SEHNR and CDR2 FQNEAQ (reference sequence). The CDR3 has 16 amino acids. Trimming removed 8 bases from V and 4 bases from J, with 20 bases in between. The variable domain in full, completed from reference TRBV7-9 and TRBJ1-4, reads DTGVSQNPRHKITKRGQNVTFRCDPISEHNRLYWYRQTLGQGPEFLTYFQNEAQLEKSRLLSDRFSAERPKGSFSTLEIQRTEQGDSAMYLCASVSGSVRVNEKLFFGSGTQLSVL.

The rearrangement joins TRBV5-1 to TRBJ2-3, with 12 bases identical to TRBD1. Trimming removed 4 bases from V and 3 bases from J; junction bases left unmatched: 6. CDR1 and CDR2 from the germline V gene are SGHRS and YFSETQ. This CDR3 region has 16 residues. The CDR3: CASSGGDRGRTDTQYF. For the CDR3, the DNA is TGCGCCAGCAGCGGAGGGGACAGGGGGCGGACAGATACGCAGTATTTT.

The V and J genes are TRBV7-9 and TRBJ1-5; D perhaps matches TRBD1 (5 bases). The CDR3 totals 14 residues. Germline assignment: CDR1 SEHNR and CDR2 FQNEAQ (reference sequence). The V end lost 0 bases, the J end lost 9 bases, and 12 bases lay between the germline ends. Here the CDR3 DNA reads TGTGCCAGCAGCTTAGCGGGACGGACATCGCCCCAGCATTTT. It yields the protein CASSLAGRTSPQHF.

A word on this clone: Compared with germline, one end of the junction differs, possibly owing to a read error. The chain combines TRBV10-3 with TRBJ2-7, with D possibly called TRBD1 or TRBD2 (5 bases each). CDR1 ENHRY and CDR2 SYGVKD come from the germline V gene. This CDR3 has 14 amino acids. In DNA, the CDR3 is TGTGCCAGCAGTGACCCAGGGACCTCCTACGAGCAGTACTTC. Translation: CASSDPGTSYEQYF.

This sequence joins TRBV4-1 and TRBJ1-2; D remains ambiguous. The germline V gene has CDR1 MGHRA and CDR2 YSYEKL. Between the trimmed V and J ends, which lost 0 bases and 4 bases, there was a span of 9 bases. This CDR3 spans 14 amino acids. This CDR3 reads CASSQDVGAYGYTF. The CDR3 DNA reads as TGCGCCAGCAGCCAAGATGTTGGAGCCTATGGCTACACCTTC.

The chain couples TRBV6-1 to TRBJ2-2, with unresolved D. The V gene's germline CDR1 is MNHNS and CDR2 SASEGT. The CDR3 contains 13 residues. V was shortened by 7 bases and J by 5 bases, with 11 bases between the two germline ends. CDR3 sequence: CASTQVKTGELFF. The CDR3 bases are TGTGCCAGCACCCAGGTGAAGACCGGGGAGCTGTTTTTT.

This chain uses TRBV12-5 with TRBJ2-3; D assignment may be TRBD1 or TRBD2 (5 bases each). The CDR3 is 14 amino acids. Deletions cut 1 base from V and 7 bases from J, with 12 bases between. Per the germline V gene, CDR1 is LGHNT and CDR2 is FRNRAP. CDR3 residues: CASGLDPRGYTQYF. The DNA for the CDR3 is TGTGCTAGTGGTTTGGACCCACGGGGCTATACGCAGTATTTT.

The chain couples TRBV5-1 to TRBJ2-7; the match to TRBD2 covers 12 bases. The V gene end was trimmed by 4 bases and the J gene end by 4 bases; junction bases not matched to a gene: 6. Germline lookup yields CDR1 SGHRS and CDR2 YFSETQ. CDR3 length: 15 residues. CDR3 region: CASSLAGGTQYEQYF. The CDR3 DNA reads TGCGCCAGCAGCCTAGCGGGGGGGACTCAATACGAGCAGTACTTC. Full variable domain (outside the CDR3, taken from reference TRBV5-1 and TRBJ2-7): KAGVTQTPRYLIKTRGQQVTLSCSPISGHRSVSWYQQTPGQGLQFLFEYFSETQRNKGNFPGRFSGRQFSNSRSEMNVSTLELGDSALYLCASSLAGGTQYEQYFGPGTRLTVT.

The rearrangement joins TRBV18 to TRBJ1-1; D gene unclear. V lost 2 bases, J lost 0 bases, and 10 bases lay in between. Germline V gene lookup returns CDR1 KGHSH and CDR2 LQKENI. The CDR3 is 15 amino acids. The CDR3, as DNA: TGTGCCAGCTCACCAGGCTGGAACATGAACACTGAAGCTTTCTTT. It codes for CASSPGWNMNTEAFF.

The rearrangement joins TRBV19 to TRBJ2-4; no firm D call. The CDR3 has 16 amino acids. Trimming cost V 1 base and J 1 base, with 11 bases left between them. Germline V CDR1 and CDR2: LNHDA, SQIVND (reference sequence). CDR3 sequence reads: CASSIAGIGAKNIQYF. DNA of the CDR3: TGTGCCAGTAGTATAGCTGGTATTGGGGCCAAAAACATTCAGTACTTC. The full variable domain, completed using reference TRBV19 and TRBJ2-4, is DGGITQSPKYLFRKEGQNVTLSCEQNLNHDAMYWYRQDPGQGLRLIYYSQIVNDFQKGDIAEGYSVSREKKESFPLTVTSAQKNPTAFYLCASSIAGIGAKNIQYFGAGTRLSVL.

CDR3 DNA: TGTGCCAGCAGTCAGGGTGCCGAGCAGTACTTC. Translated: CASSQGAEQYF. The gene calls are TRBV27 and TRBJ2-7; the D gene is possibly TRBD1 (5 bases). Germline loops: CDR1 MNHEY, CDR2 SMNVEV (reference sequence). The germline V and J ends were trimmed by 5 bases and 6 bases, with 8 bases remaining between them. The length of the CDR3 is 11 residues.

The chain combines TRBV19 with TRBJ2-2; perhaps TRBD1 as D (6 bases). Germline CDR1 and CDR2: LNHDA and SQIVND (reference sequence). This CDR3 has 13 residues. The V end lost 4 bases, the J end lost 9 bases, and 12 bases lay between the germline ends. For the CDR3, the DNA is TGTGCCAGTAGTAACAGGGACGTCAGGGAGCTGTTTTTT. Protein product: CASSNRDVRELFF.

This clone showed up just a few times. The CDR3 DNA is TGTGCCAGCAGCCCGCGGGGGGGAGCGGGGGTGGCTTTCTTT. Protein product: CASSPRGGAGVAFF. V and J are TRBV7-8 and TRBJ1-1, with D perhaps TRBD1 (5 bases). CDR1 is SGHVS and CDR2 is FQNEAQ in the germline V gene. V was clipped by 5 bases and J by 11 bases, with 21 bases between them. There are 14 residues in the CDR3.

The V call is TRBV4-2, the J call TRBJ2-3, with 8 bases matching TRBD2. J lost 0 bases, V lost 0 bases, and 14 bases had no gene match. Germline values: CDR1 LGHNA, CDR2 YNFKEQ. The CDR3 runs 20 residues. DNA for the CDR3: TGTGCCAGCAGCCAAGATTTCGGAGCGGGAGTTCTTTCTAGCACAGATACGCAGTATTTT. The encoded protein is CASSQDFGAGVLSSTDTQYF.

The gene calls are TRBV9 and TRBJ1-4; TRBD1 matches at 7 bases. V shed 3 bases, J shed 8 bases, and the junction held 7 bases outside the gene matches. CDR1 is SGDLS and CDR2 is YYNGEE in the germline V gene. This CDR3 is built from 14 residues. This CDR3 reads CASSERGLGEKLFF. DNA for the CDR3: TGTGCCAGCAGCGAGAGGGGGCTTGGGGAAAAACTGTTTTTT.

V and J are TRBV9 and TRBJ1-2; D call uncertain. The CDR3 totals 13 residues. V lost 0 bases, J lost 2 bases, and 5 bases lay in between. Germline V CDR1 and CDR2: SGDLS, YYNGEE. The CDR3 DNA follows: TGTGCCAGCAGCGTAGGGCAGAACTATGGCTACACCTTC. Its translation is CASSVGQNYGYTF.

This clone was picked up a small number of times. The V call is TRBV18, the J call TRBJ1-1; TRBD1 aligns across 8 bases. The V gene's germline CDR1 is KGHSH and CDR2 LQKENI. After removal of 2 bases from V and 1 base from J, the junction contained 0 bases not matched to a gene. The CDR3 sequence is 14 residues long. CDR3 loop: CASSPGQGNTEAFF. CDR3 sequence (DNA): TGTGCCAGCTCACCAGGACAGGGGAACACTGAAGCTTTCTTT. The whole variable domain, filled in from reference TRBV18 and TRBJ1-1, reads NAGVMQNPRHLVRRRGQEARLRCSPMKGHSHVYWYRQLPEEGLKFMVYLQKENIIDESGMPKERFSAEFPKEGPSILRIQQVVRGDSAAYFCASSPGQGNTEAFFGQGTRLTVV.

The chain recombines TRBV5-1 with TRBJ1-4; D may be TRBD1 (5 bases). The germline gives CDR1 SGHRS, CDR2 YFSETQ. V was shortened by 1 base and J by 5 bases, with 15 bases between the two germline ends. The CDR3 spans 16 residues. The CDR3 here is CASSLWGTQRNEKLFF. The CDR3 DNA sequence: TGCGCCAGCAGCTTGTGGGGGACCCAAAGGAATGAAAAACTGTTTTTT. Full variable domain (remainder filled in from reference TRBV5-1 and TRBJ1-4): KAGVTQTPRYLIKTRGQQVTLSCSPISGHRSVSWYQQTPGQGLQFLFEYFSETQRNKGNFPGRFSGRQFSNSRSEMNVSTLELGDSALYLCASSLWGTQRNEKLFFGSGTQLSVL.

The chain links TRBV9 to TRBJ1-1; D is unresolved. In germline, CDR1 is SGDLS, CDR2 YYNGEE. V lost 4 bases, J lost 0 bases, and 7 bases lay in between. The CDR3 consists of 13 residues. The CDR3 region is CASSLDMNTEAFF. The CDR3 coding sequence is TGTGCCAGCAGCCTCGACATGAACACTGAAGCTTTCTTT. Variable domain in full (rest from reference TRBV9 and TRBJ1-1): DSGVTQTPKHLITATGQRVTLRCSPRSGDLSVYWYQQSLDQGLQFLIQYYNGEERAKGNILERFSAQQFPDLHSELNLSSLELGDSALYFCASSLDMNTEAFFGQGTRLTVV.

This clone was counted between two and nine times. The chain recombines TRBV4-2 with TRBJ2-7; 8 bases align to TRBD2. J was trimmed by 1 base and V by 0 bases; bases with no gene match: 11. The CDR3 sequence is 18 residues long. Germline lookup yields CDR1 LGHNA and CDR2 YNFKEQ. For the CDR3, the DNA is TGTGCCAGCAGCCAAGATGCCCCCGCCGCGGGGGGTTCCTACGAGCAGTACTTC. Its protein is CASSQDAPAAGGSYEQYF.

This chain links TRBV7-2 with TRBJ2-1; the match to TRBD2 covers 9 bases. The CDR3 is 15 amino acids. Germline V gives CDR1 SGHTA, CDR2 FQGNSA. V shed 5 bases and J 7 bases; nucleotides not matched to a gene: 9. The CDR3 is CASSKAGGDGNEQFF. The CDR3 bases are TGTGCCAGCAGCAAAGCGGGAGGCGACGGGAATGAGCAGTTCTTC.

The genes are TRBV19 and TRBJ1-1; 8 nucleotides align to TRBD1. With V trimmed by 7 bases and J by 3 bases, 16 bases remained unmatched. The CDR3 is 17 amino acids. Germline V gene data show CDR1 as LNHDA and CDR2 as SQIVND (reference sequence). This chain's CDR3 is CASNGADLQGEYTEAFF. CDR3 nucleotide sequence: TGTGCCAGTAATGGGGCCGATTTACAGGGGGAATACACTGAAGCTTTCTTT.